This entry is about one T cell receptor beta chain. The sample is drawn from a study of CD8 T cells in Susac syndrome. Trimming removed 5 bases from V and 5 bases from J, with 16 bases in between. The germline CDR1 and CDR2 sequences are LNHDA and SQIVND (reference sequence). The CDR3 sequence is 15 residues long. With random hexamers, 0.5 to 1 ug RNA was reverse transcribed. Each CDR3 protein gets one entry after TCRdb re-called the immunoSEQ multiplex PCR reads with MiXCR. The data show about 140,000 distinct CDR3 sequences, more than 85% seen once. The TCR comes from a human donor with Susac syndrome. Input material: CD8+ T cells from PBMCs. The genes are TRBV19 and TRBJ1-5, with unresolved D. The CDR3 DNA reads as TGTGCCAGTAGTCCCATACCTTTCAGCGATCAGCCCCAGCATTTT. The encoded protein is CASSPIPFSDQPQHF.